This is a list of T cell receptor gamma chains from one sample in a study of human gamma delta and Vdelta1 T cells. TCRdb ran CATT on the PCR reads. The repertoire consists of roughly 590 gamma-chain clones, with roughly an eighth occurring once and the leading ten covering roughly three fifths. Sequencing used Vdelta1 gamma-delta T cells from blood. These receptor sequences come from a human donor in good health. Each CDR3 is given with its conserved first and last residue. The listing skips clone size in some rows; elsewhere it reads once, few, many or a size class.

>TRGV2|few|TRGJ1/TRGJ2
CATWDAPRGYKKLF
TGTGCCACCTGGGACGCCCCGAGAGGATATAAGAAACTCTTT
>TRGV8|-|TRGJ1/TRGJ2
CATWGGQAHPHPNYKKLF
TGTGCCACCTGGGGGGGCCAAGCGCACCCTCACCCGAATTATAAGAAACTCTTT
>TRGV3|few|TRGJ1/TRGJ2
CATWDKGFYYKKLF
TGTGCCACCTGGGACAAAGGGTTTTATTATAAGAAACTCTTT
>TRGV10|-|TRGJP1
CAAWVLRPSPLYTTGWFKIF
TGTGCTGCGTGGGTCCTGCGCCCCTCACCCCTATATACCACTGGTTGGTTCAAGATATTT
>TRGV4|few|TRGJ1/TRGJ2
CATWDGPDKKLF
TGTGCCACCTGGGACGGGCCAGATAAGAAACTCTTT
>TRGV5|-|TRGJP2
CATWDREGVYSSDWIKTF
TGTGCCACCTGGGACAGGGAGGGGGTATATAGTAGTGATTGGATCAAGACGTTT
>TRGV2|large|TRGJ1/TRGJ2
CATWDAYYKKLF
TGTGCCACCTGGGACGCGTATTATAAGAAACTCTTT
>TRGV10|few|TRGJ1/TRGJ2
CAAWDCYYKKLF
TGTGCTGCGTGGGATTGTTATTATAAGAAACTCTTT
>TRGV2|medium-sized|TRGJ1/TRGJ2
CATWDGSNYYKKLF
TGTGCCACCTGGGACGGGTCGAATTATTATAAGAAACTCTTT
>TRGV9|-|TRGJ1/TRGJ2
CALWDYYKKLF
TGTGCCTTGTGGGATTATTATAAGAAACTCTTT
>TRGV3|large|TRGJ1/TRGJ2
CATWVWKNYKKLF
TGTGCCACCTGGGTTTGGAAGAATTATAAGAAACTCTTT
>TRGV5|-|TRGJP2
CATWDTRSDWIKTF
TGTGCCACCTGGGACACCCGTAGTGATTGGATCAAGACGTTT
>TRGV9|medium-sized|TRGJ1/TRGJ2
CALWDPGTYKKLF
TGTGCCTTGTGGGACCCGGGAACCTATAAGAAACTCTTT
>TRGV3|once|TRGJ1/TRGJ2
CATWDRTMRYYDKKLF
TGTGCCACCTGGGACAGGACCATGCGTTATTATGATAAGAAACTCTTT
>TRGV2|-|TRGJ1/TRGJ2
CATWDGPGEKLF
TGTGCCACCTGGGACGGGCCGGGGGAGAAACTCTTT
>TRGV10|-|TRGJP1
CTTVLRGIPANTTGWFKIF
-
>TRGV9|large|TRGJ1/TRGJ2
CALWEGHKKLF
TGTGCCTTGTGGGAGGGACATAAGAAACTCTTT
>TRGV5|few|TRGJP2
CATWDRQDDSSDWIKTF
TGTGCCACCTGGGACAGGCAAGATGATAGTAGTGATTGGATCAAGACGTTT
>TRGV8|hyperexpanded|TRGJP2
CATWGSSDWIKTF
TGTGCCACCTGGGGTAGTAGTGATTGGATCAAGACGTTT
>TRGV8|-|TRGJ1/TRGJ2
CATWDSGYYKKLF
TGTGCCACCTGGGATAGCGGGTATTATAAGAAACTCTTT
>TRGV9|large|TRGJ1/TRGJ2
CALWEVPDYKKLF
TGTGCCTTGTGGGAGGTGCCTGATTATAAGAAACTCTTT
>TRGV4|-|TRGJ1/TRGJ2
CATWDGRGEKLF
TGTGCCACCTGGGACGGGCGAGGTGAGAAACTCTTT
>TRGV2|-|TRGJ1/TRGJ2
CATWDENYYKKLF
TGTGCCACCTGGGACGAGAATTATTATAAGAAACTCTTT
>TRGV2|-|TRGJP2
CATWDGRDWIKTF
TGTGCCACCTGGGACGGGCGGGATTGGATCAAGACGTTT
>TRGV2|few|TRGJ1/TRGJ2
CATWDGLYYKKLF
TGTGCCACCTGGGACGGGCTTTATTATAAGAAACTCTTT
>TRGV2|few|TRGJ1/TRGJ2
CATWDGPSNYYKKLF
TGTGCCACCTGGGACGGGCCTTCGAATTATTATAAGAAACTCTTT
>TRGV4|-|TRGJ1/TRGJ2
CATWDGLNYYKKLF
TGTGCCACCTGGGACGGCCTTAATTATTATAAGAAACTCTTT
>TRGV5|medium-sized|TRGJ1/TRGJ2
CATWDRRGGGYKKLF
TGTGCCACCTGGGACAGGCGGGGAGGAGGTTATAAGAAACTCTTT
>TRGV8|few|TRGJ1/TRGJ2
CATWDIYYKKLF
TGTGCCACCTGGGATATTTATTATAAGAAACTCTTT
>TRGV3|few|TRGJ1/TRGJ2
CATWDSRYYKKLF
TGTGCCACCTGGGACAGCCGTTATTATAAGAAACTCTTT
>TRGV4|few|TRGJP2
CATWDGPRRPGSDWIKTF
TGTGCCACCTGGGACGGGCCGCGCCGCCCAGGTAGTGATTGGATCAAGACGTTT
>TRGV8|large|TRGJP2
CATWDRGDWIKTF
TGTGCCACCTGGGATCGAGGTGATTGGATCAAGACGTTT
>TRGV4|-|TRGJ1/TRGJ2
CATWDGVYYKKLF
TGTGCCACCTGGGACGGGGTTTATTATAAGAAACTCTTT
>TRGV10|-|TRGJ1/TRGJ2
CAAWPDYHIVKLF
TGTGCTGCGTGGCCCGACTATCATATAGTGAAACTCTTT
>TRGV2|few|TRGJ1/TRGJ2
CATWDGPPYKKLF
TGTGCCACCTGGGACGGGCCGCCTTATAAGAAACTCTTT
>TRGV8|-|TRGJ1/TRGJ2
CATWDMDKKLF
TGTGCCACCTGGGACATGGATAAGAAACTCTTT
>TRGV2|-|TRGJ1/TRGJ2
CATWDGPVYYKKLF
TGTGCCACCTGGGACGGGCCGGTGTATTATAAGAAACTCTTT
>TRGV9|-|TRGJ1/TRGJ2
CALWEVSYYKKLF
TGTGCCTTGTGGGAGGTTTCTTATTATAAGAAACTCTTT
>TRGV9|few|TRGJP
CALWEDELGKKIKVF
TGTGCCTTGTGGGAGGACGAGTTGGGCAAAAAAATCAAGGTATTT
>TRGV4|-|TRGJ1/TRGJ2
CATWDGPVSGEKLF
TGTGCCACCTGGGACGGGCCCGTCTCGGGGGAGAAACTCTTT
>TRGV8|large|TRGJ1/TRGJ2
CATWDSRSYYKKLF
TGTGCCACCTGGGATAGTAGGAGTTATTATAAGAAACTCTTT
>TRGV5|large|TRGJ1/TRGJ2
CATWDMGLSNYYKKLF
TGTGCCACCTGGGACATGGGTCTGTCTAATTATTATAAGAAACTCTTT
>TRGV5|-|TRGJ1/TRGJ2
CATWDRPIEKLF
TGTGCCACCTGGGACAGGCCGATAGAGAAACTCTTT
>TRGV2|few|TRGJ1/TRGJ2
CATWDGRRYYKKLF
TGTGCCACCTGGGACGGGCGTAGGTATTATAAGAAACTCTTT
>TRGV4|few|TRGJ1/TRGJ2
CATWDGLGSPDYKKLF
TGTGCCACCTGGGACGGGCTAGGAAGTCCGGATTATAAGAAACTCTTT
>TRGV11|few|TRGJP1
CTTVPALNTTGWFKIF
-
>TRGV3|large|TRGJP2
CATWDRYWIKTF
TGTGCCACCTGGGACAGGTATTGGATCAAGACGTTT
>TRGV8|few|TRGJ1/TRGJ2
CATWDRPWWKKLF
TGTGCCACCTGGGATAGGCCGTGGTGGAAGAAACTCTTT
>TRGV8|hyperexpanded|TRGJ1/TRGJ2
CATWDKSPNYYKKLF
TGTGCCACCTGGGATAAGTCGCCGAATTATTATAAGAAACTCTTT